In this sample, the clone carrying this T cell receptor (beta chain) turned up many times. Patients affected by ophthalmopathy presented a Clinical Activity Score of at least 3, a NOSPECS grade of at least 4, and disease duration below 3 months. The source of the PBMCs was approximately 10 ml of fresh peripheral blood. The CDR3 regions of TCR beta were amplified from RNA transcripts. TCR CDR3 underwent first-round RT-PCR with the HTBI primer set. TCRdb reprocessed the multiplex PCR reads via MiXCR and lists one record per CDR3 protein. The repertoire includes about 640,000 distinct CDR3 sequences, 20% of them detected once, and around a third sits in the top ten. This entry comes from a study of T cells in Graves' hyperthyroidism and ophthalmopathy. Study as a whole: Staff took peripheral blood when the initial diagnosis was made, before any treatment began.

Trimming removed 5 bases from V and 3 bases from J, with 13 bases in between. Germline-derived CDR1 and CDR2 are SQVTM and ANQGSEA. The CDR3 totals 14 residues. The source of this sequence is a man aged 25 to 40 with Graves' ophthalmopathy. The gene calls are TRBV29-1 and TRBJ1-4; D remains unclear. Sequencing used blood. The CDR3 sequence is CSVLLGVSNEKLFF. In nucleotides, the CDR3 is TGCAGCGTTTTATTAGGCGTTTCTAATGAAAAACTGTTTTTT.